This T cell receptor (beta chain) came from a study of blood T cell repertoires in COVID-19. Assay used: immunoSEQ multiplex PCR; TCRdb lists only in-frame clones, some missing. The table records some 510,000 clones, 88% of them present only once. The V gene's germline CDR1 is SGHTA and CDR2 FQGNSA. This CDR3 has 17 amino acids. With V trimmed by 2 bases and J by 3 bases, 10 bases remained unmatched. This clonotype was obtained from a woman between 40 and 55 years old who had recovered from COVID-19. The rearrangement uses TRBV7-2 and TRBJ2-3; TRBD2 matches 8 bases. The sample consisted of PBMCs or T cells enriched from blood (not recorded which). CDR3 bases: TGTGCCAGCAGCTTACAGGCCGGGAGGGCCAGAACAGATACGCAGTATTTT. Its protein product is CASSLQAGRARTDTQYF.